This T cell receptor beta chain derives from a study of cytomegalovirus exposure and HLA in healthy donors. Study summary: Out of 150 million to 200 million T cells, an earlier analysis found more than 95 million unique TCR beta sequences in total.

Trimming removed 1 base from V and 5 bases from J; junction bases left unmatched: 4. This CDR3 comprises 14 residues. CDR1 SGHTA and CDR2 FQGNSA come from the germline V gene. Primers for the PCR totalled 60 Vbeta and 13 Jbeta. Sequenced by immunoSEQ multiplex PCR; TCRdb stores in-frame clones only, minus some. Of approximately 89,000 clones listed, about 85% are singletons. The chain couples TRBV7-2 to TRBJ1-2; TRBD1 matches at 7 bases. The clonotype comes from a man between 35 and 55 years old in good health and CMV-seropositive. Input material: PBMCs. CDR3 region: CASSLVLQGYGYTF. CDR3 in DNA: TGTGCCAGCAGCTTAGTGTTACAGGGGTATGGCTACACCTTC.